This T cell receptor beta chain stems from a study of OX40 agonist ivuxolimab in advanced cancers. Study in general: The treatment was a fully human IgG2 OX40 agonist, ivuxolimab.

V dropped 6 bases and J dropped 3 bases, with 14 bases sitting between them. Germline loops: CDR1 MGHDK, CDR2 SYGVNS. This CDR3 region has 14 residues. Data came from immunoSEQ multiplex PCR; TCRdb stores just in-frame clones and leaves some out. The sample contains around 62,000 clones, 70% to 85% of which appear only once. Autoimmune disease history or systemic immunosuppression excluded patients. The chain carries TRBV25-1 and TRBJ1-2, with D hard to call. This TCR was sampled from an adult with an advanced solid tumor such as melanoma, head and neck, liver or kidney cancer. Material: CD4+ or CD8+ T cells sorted from blood, obtained in a trial of the OX40 agonist ivuxolimab. DNA of the CDR3: TGTGCCAGCAGGAGGAGCGGGGAACACTATGGCTACACCTTC. It codes for CASRRSGEHYGYTF.